The clone carrying this TCR beta chain occurred once. Its antigen remains unidentified. Per germline, CDR1 SGDLS and CDR2 YYNGEE. The ends were cut back, 3 bases at V and 7 bases at J, with 26 bases in the middle. The CDR3 has 18 residues. This sample is drawn from a study of regulatory T cells in long-lasting Graves disease. General study findings and limits: TRBV28, TRBJ1-2 and TRBJ2-5 emerged as the favored segments in persistent disease. TCR diversity in persistent Graves' patients was below that of newly diagnosed ones.

Building of the TCR beta libraries involved iRepertoire HTBI primers and Arm-PCR of CDR3 regions. TCRdb re-called the multiplex PCR reads through MiXCR, storing one row per CDR3 protein. The sample yields 500,000 or so distinct CDR3 sequences, 14% seen once. Time point of the sample: newly diagnosed GD, antithyroid drugs for less than 3 months. TCR sequences were obtained from RNA taken from PBMCs. American Thyroid Association guidelines served as the basis for diagnosing Graves' disease. These data were likewise used in another study, on T cells in Graves' hyperthyroidism and ophthalmopathy. As that report states: With the HTBI primer set, the TCR CDR3 went through a first round of RT-PCR.

The starting material was peripheral blood mononuclear cells (PBMCs), obtained at new diagnosis, from a patient treated with antithyroid drugs. The clonotype was recovered from a woman in her forties or fifties with Graves disease. The V and J genes are TRBV9 and TRBJ2-1; tentative D call: TRBD1 (6 bases). Written as DNA, the CDR3 is TGTGCCAGCAGCGCGAGAGGGGGAGTGGCTAGTAGAGGGAATGAGCAGTTCTTC. It codes for CASSARGGVASRGNEQFF.